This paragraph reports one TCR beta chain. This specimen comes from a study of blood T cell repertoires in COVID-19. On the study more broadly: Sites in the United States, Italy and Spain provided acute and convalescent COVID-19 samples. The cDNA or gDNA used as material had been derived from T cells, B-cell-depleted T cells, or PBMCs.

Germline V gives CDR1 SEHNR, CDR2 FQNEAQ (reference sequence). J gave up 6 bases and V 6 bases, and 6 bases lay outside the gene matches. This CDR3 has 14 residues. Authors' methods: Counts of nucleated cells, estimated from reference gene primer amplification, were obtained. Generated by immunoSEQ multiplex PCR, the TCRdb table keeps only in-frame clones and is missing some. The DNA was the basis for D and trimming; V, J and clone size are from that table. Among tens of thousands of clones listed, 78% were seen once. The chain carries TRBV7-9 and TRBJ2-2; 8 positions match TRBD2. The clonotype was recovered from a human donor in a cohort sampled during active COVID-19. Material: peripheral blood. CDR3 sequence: CASRSGSFAGELFF. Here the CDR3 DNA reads TGTGCCAGCAGGAGCGGGAGTTTCGCCGGGGAGCTGTTTTTT.